This T cell receptor beta chain was documented in a study of CD8+CD57+ T cells in acquired aplastic anemia (dated by TCRdb to 2017 to 2018). In terms of the full investigation: A mean of approximately 3 ug of DNA, ranging from roughly 0.19 to 27.4 ug, was extracted from sorted CD4+ and CD8+ cells. CD8+CD57+ expansion was defined as a frequency above the mean frequency observed in healthy subjects.

What the authors observed across the whole study: Patients and healthy controls showed no significant difference in CD8+ Simpson's diversity (P=0.060). Around 27 CD8+ CDR3 sequences were found in both patients and controls but appeared to be highly expressed in patients and within the immunodominant clones of the patients.

Profiling of TCR beta VDJ combinations and CDR3 sequences used genomic DNA as the template. An Illumina HiSeq 2000 was used for TCR repertoire sequencing. The original pipeline was this. Repertoires were assessed using TRBV/TRBJ rearrangement plots, CDR3 size and DJ length profiles, and Simpson's diversity index. The most abundant DNA sequence in the deep sequencing data was taken as the immunodominant clone. CDR3 amino acid sequences were screened for sharing across subjects and were compared with published repertoires and the VDJdb database. The public reads were reanalyzed by TCRdb: fastp trimming at Q25, MiXCR alignment, in-frame beta chains only. Identical CDR3 proteins give one entry, which carries the most common genes and DNA. Here the V and J calls rest on TCRdb's processing, not on the authors' analysis. This sample is represented by around 200,000 distinct CDR3 sequences; around 48% of them were singletons. The ten most abundant clones make up more than 1.5% of the sample.

CDR1 MNHEY and CDR2 SVGAGI were looked up in the germline V gene. The CDR3 starts with the cysteine, ends with the phenylalanine, and has 12 residues. Only the CDR3 portion is preserved as DNA: 36 bases, with reading frame beginning at the first base. Here V drops 2 bases and J drops 5 bases, and the junction holds 0 bases not matched to any gene. Turning to this clonotype: Which antigen it targets is not known. No much larger clonotype is one base removed from it; base qualities were not supplied.

Patients chosen for sequencing had shown expansion of CD8+CD57+ cells by flow cytometry. All patients had severe acquired aplastic anemia diagnosed by International Study of Aplastic Anemia and Agranulocytosis and Camitta criteria. Patients had received no therapy at the time of blood sampling. TCR repertoires of sorted CD4+ and CD8+ blood T cells from severe aplastic anemia patients and healthy subjects were deep-sequenced in the study. Patients were enrolled in the USA under clinicaltrials.gov protocols 00001620, 01623167, 00001397, 00071045, 00081523 and 00961064. Ficoll-Paque density gradient centrifugation was used to isolate peripheral blood mononuclear cells. Before DNA extraction, CD4+ and CD8+ T cells were sorted with FACS or magnetic beads.

Specimen: sorted CD4+, CD8+, or CD8+CD57+ T cells (not recorded which) from PBMCs. The chain employs TRBV6-5 and TRBJ2-7, and 7 junction bases match TRBD1. This receptor was taken from a human donor with aplastic anemia. The DNA is as follows: TGTGCCAGCAGTTACACAGGGGACGAGCAGTACTTC. Translated, this is CASSYTGDEQYF.